This T cell receptor beta chain was retrieved from a study of cytomegalovirus exposure and HLA in healthy donors (dated by TCRdb to the late 2010s). Background for the entire study: An earlier analysis of 587 of the donors reported about 300 Gb of sequence data and around 120 million unique TCR beta sequences obtained from roughly 180 million T cells. An early release covering 550 to 650 HLA-typed donors comprised approximately 300 gigabases of sequencing data and tens of millions of unique TCR sequences. Of the roughly 420 genotyped donors, over 80% were placed in the genetic ancestry cluster associated with self-reported Caucasian donors. The study aimed to test whether signatures of past pathogen exposure could be identified by cataloging public T cell receptors. Using immunosequencing, the study profiled T cell repertoires from 666 subjects and related those repertoires to cytomegalovirus serostatus. Besides the first cohort of around 700 subjects, a separate validation cohort made up of 95 to 150 different subjects was used. The study combined high-throughput TCR immunosequencing, statistical association of individual TCRs with disease status, and machine learning to predict cytomegalovirus infection status. To study patterns of TCR occurrence, a later analysis re-analyzed previously published TCR beta repertoires from 650 to 750 donors and added high-resolution HLA genotyping. In the later analysis, no new phenotypic data were used to find candidate immune exposures; instead, reliance was placed on TCR beta sequences and their occurrence across donors. To decide whether each TCR beta V gene segment behaved as functional or pseudogenic, an earlier analysis of approximately 590 of the donors relied on high-throughput TCR beta sequencing. Donor age, sex, ethnicity and CMV serostatus were compiled alongside the repertoire data. A later genetic analysis used genome-wide SNP genotypes for about 65% of the roughly 700 donors, treating that subset as a discovery cohort. All discovery cohort repertoires had been generated using a single sequencing platform. HLA typing covered class I and class II loci at four-digit resolution. Typing coverage differed by locus: A, B, C, DRB1 and DQB1 were typed in about 620-640 donors, DQA1 in about 500, DPA1 in approximately 600, and DPB1 in approximately 450. About five DR-DQ haplotypes were treated as single units for association and clustering because of strong linkage in the cohort. Across about 380 genotyped donors of the cohort, an average of 235,054 unique TCR beta nucleotide sequences per donor were sequenced, and approximately 19% of those sequences were non-productive. Overall results and qualifications from the work: In an earlier analysis of about 600 of the donors, most TCR beta V segments appeared in productive rearrangements about 87% or about 30% of the time, broadly matching IMGT annotations. Linkage disequilibrium might explain the correlated functional status among segregating V segments, but an unknown experimental factor could not be ruled out. According to a later analysis, TCR association rates differed among HLA loci, with DRB1 alleles showing the most associated TCRs and HLA-C alleles showing the fewest. A later analysis found that HLA-associated TCR beta chains were more clonally expanded and had lower generation probabilities than equally common non-associated chains. Because some donors lacked HLA typing at each locus, the association tests relied only on the typed subset. The authors suggested that the approach could potentially be generalized to other disease states and immunological phenotypes. Some IMGT-functional V segments, including TRBV6-2 and TRBV6-3, could not be distinguished by the 87-base-pair reads and were therefore excluded. The sequencing pipeline was judged likely to have produced a cluster of highly shared sequence variants as a technical artifact. Presence/absence analyses assumed roughly uniform sequencing depth across donors, an assumption that may not hold. Specific HLA alleles were associated with around 18,000 TCR beta sequences at a false discovery rate of 0.05 in a later analysis. The classifier was reported to diagnose cytomegalovirus status with high specificity and sensitivity in both the original cohort and the validation cohort. Three of the identified cytomegalovirus-associated TCR beta chains were confirmed in vitro to be specific for cytomegalovirus antigens. While some public TCRs were present in many individuals, most TCR sequences turned up only very rarely across donors. Several of the top co-occurrence clusters appeared to be linked to parvovirus B19, influenza, CMV and Epstein-Barr virus, according to a later analysis. A later analysis found that most CMV-associated TCR beta chains appeared HLA-restricted, with HLA associations seemingly driven largely by CMV exposure. The study gave a list of more than 150 TCR beta chains associated with cytomegalovirus. According to a later genetic analysis, donors in an Asian-associated ancestry cluster had fewer N-insertions in productive TCRs than the approximately 700-donor mean. A later genetic analysis associated a missense DCLRE1C variant with V-gene and J-gene trimming of TCR beta chains, and an independent cohort replicated the association. For the cohort, immune exposure information was limited to CMV serostatus. The cohort was sequenced for TCR beta chains only, and without alpha or paired-chain data the features that could be detected were limited. Because counts were too low, seventeen rarely observed V segments, including chromosome 9 orphons, were excluded from the earlier analysis of around 590 of the donors. A further reported finding was that TCR beta sequences accurately predicted the HLA-A and HLA-B alleles for most subjects in the first cohort. When HLA alleles, especially DR and DQ, strongly co-occurred, TCR associations were difficult to assign to individual alleles.

In total, over 600 healthy bone marrow donors made up the cohort. Cohort members were all nominally healthy when sampled, although unrecorded immune exposures were likely present. The donor tested CMV seropositive and was one of the 289 seropositive cohort members. A peripheral blood sample was collected from each donor, and TCR beta sequencing was performed on peripheral blood mononuclear cells. Genomic DNA extraction from the blood cell samples was performed with the Qiagen DNeasy Blood Extraction Kit. As regards this clone: Its antigen specificity is not known. No much larger clonotype is one base removed from it; base qualities were not supplied.

V lost 5 bases and J lost 0 bases, and the count of bases not matched to a germline gene is 4. CDR1 and CDR2 are read off the germline V gene (reference sequence) as LNHDA and SQIVND. CDR3 length: 14 amino acids, cysteine to phenylalanine. Only the CDR3 DNA stays, 42 bases, in frame from base 1. Library preparation employed the immunoSEQ multiplex PCR assay. A mixture of 60 forward primers for TCR Vbeta segments and 13 reverse primers for TCR Jbeta segments was used in the multiplex PCR. The CDR3 region of rearranged TCR beta genes was amplified from genomic DNA by a multiplex PCR assay. The Illumina HiSeq System was used to sequence the amplified TCR beta libraries as 87-base-pair reads. On the authors' methods: A later analysis tallied around 80 million unique TCR beta chains across the approximately 670 repertoires, and approximately 9.9 million of those chains were shared by two or more donors. A nearest-neighbor algorithm error-corrected the raw reads and collapsed the reads into unique sequences, merging closely related sequences to remove PCR and sequencing errors. V, D and J gene segments were assigned by aligning CDR3 sequences to IMGT reference sequences. For a sequence to be retained, a match of at least six nucleotides was required to both a V gene segment and a J gene segment. Rearrangements were classified as productive when the CDR3 lacked stop codons and remained in frame with V and J, and all other rearrangements were classified as non-productive. Following IMGT convention, CDR3 was defined as the stretch from the second conserved V-encoded cysteine up to the conserved J-encoded phenylalanine. The earlier analysis of about 620 of the donors excluded sequences that lacked an unambiguous match to a single V gene segment. In an earlier analysis of around 590 of the donors, a V segment was called functional when productive rearrangements were above 56.7%, and segregating when the standard deviation between donors exceeded 5%. To diagnose cytomegalovirus status from the catalog of TCR beta chain sequences, a statistical classification framework was built. V and J gene assignment, in a later analysis, came from comparing TCR nucleotide sequences with IMGT/GENE-DB human TR gene sequences. In a later analysis, CDR3 sequences and most-parsimonious VDJ recombination scenarios were assigned using the TCRdist pipeline. A later analysis defined each TCR beta chain by its CDR3 amino acid sequence plus V-gene family, and excluded reads lacking a unique V-gene family. To address suspected cross-contamination and a sequencing artifact, a later analysis removed 450 to 700 highly shared, low-generation-probability nucleotide sequences. For each public chain, a later analysis derived a clonal expansion index from normalized ranks of inferred template counts within each repertoire. A later analysis computed generation probabilities with a VDJ recombination model fitted to out-of-frame rearrangements, and checked the results against IGoR. A later analysis scored TCR-TCR, TCR-HLA and TCR-CMV co-occurrence with hypergeometric tests, applying a repertoire-size bias correction to TCR pairs. A later analysis estimated false discovery rates by permuting HLA or CMV assignments 20 times. In a later analysis, co-occurring TCRs were grouped using DBSCAN, with TCRdist sequence similarity added in when clustering inside HLA-allele-positive subsets. For co-occurrence clustering, repertoires with fewer than 30,000 or more than 120,000 public chains were excluded, along with a handful of repertoires with anomalous nucleotide sharing. In TCRdb, the immuneACCESS table is reduced to in-frame sequences with V and J assigned. These tables do not hold every clone; where another copy was compared, an unresolved V gene accounts for under half, and the others remain unexplained. Clone size and the V and J calls come from that table; the DNA yielded D and trimming. The sample table lists under 140,000 clones, approximately 80% of them with a count of one. The ten biggest clones cover 6.2% of the sample.

This TCR came from a man aged 30 to 39 in good health and CMV-seropositive. The sequencing sample was made of PBMCs. The rearrangement combines TRBV19 with TRBJ2-7, with 7 middle bases fitting TRBD1. The encoded CDR3 is CASSDRASSYEQYF. The nucleotide sequence reads TGTGCCAGTAGTGACAGGGCGAGCTCCTACGAGCAGTACTTC.